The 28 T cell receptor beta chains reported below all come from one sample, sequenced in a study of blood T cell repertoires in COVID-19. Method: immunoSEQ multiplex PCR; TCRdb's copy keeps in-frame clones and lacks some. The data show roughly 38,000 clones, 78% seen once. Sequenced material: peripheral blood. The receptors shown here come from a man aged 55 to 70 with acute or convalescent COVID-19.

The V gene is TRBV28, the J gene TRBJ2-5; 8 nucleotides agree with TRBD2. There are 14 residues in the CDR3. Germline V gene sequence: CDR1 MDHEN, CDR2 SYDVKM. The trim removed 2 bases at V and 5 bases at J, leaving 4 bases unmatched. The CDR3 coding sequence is TGTGCCAGCAGTTTAGCGGGAGGTGAGGAGACCCAGTACTTC. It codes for CASSLAGGEETQYF.

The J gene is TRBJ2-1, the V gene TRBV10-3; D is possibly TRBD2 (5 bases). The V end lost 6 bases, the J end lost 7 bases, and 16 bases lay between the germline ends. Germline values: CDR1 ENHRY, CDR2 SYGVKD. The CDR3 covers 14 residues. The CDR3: CAISGDLNRNEQFF. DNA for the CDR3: TGTGCCATCAGCGGGGATCTCAACCGGAATGAGCAGTTCTTC.

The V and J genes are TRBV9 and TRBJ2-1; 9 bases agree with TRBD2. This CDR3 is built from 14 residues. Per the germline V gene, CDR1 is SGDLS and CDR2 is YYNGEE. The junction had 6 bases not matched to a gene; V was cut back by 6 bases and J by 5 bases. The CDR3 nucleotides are TGTGCCAGCACCCGAGCGGGAGGAAACAATGAGCAGTTCTTC. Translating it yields CASTRAGGNNEQFF.

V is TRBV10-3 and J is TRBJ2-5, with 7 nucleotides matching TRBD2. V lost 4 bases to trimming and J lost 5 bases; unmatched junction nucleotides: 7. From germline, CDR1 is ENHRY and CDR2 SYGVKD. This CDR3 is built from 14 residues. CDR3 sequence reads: CAISVGRELETQYF. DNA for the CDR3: TGTGCCATCAGTGTGGGGAGGGAATTGGAGACCCAGTACTTC.

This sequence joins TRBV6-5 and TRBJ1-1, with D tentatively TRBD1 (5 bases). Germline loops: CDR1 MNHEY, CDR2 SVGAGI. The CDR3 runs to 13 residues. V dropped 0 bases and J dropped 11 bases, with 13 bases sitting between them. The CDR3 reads CASSYSSGRGAFF. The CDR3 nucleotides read TGTGCCAGCAGTTACTCTTCGGGGCGGGGTGCTTTCTTT.

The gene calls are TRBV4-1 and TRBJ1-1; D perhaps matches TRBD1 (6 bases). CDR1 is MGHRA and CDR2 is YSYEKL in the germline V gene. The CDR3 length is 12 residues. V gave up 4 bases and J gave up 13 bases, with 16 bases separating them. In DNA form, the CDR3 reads TGCGCCAGCAGCCCCGGGGGGCGGGAGGGTTTCTTT. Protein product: CASSPGGREGFF.

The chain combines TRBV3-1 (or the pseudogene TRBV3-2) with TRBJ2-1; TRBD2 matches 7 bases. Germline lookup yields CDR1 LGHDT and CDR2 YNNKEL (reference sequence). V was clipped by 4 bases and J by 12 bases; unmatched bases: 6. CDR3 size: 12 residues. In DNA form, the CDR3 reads TGTGCCAGCAGCCCACTGGGACTAATGCAGTTCTTC. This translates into CASSPLGLMQFF.

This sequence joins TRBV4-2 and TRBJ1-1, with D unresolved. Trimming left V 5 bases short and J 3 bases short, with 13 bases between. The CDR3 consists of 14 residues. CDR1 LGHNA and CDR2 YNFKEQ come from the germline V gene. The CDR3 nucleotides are TGTGCCAGCAGCTCGATACGGGTTGACACTGAAGCTTTCTTT. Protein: CASSSIRVDTEAFF.

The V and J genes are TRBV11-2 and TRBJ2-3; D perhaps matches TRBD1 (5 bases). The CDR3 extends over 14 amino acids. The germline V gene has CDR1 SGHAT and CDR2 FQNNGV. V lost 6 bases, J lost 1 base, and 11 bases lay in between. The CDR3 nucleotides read TGTGCCAGCAGAGAAGGGGCGGGCACAGATACGCAGTATTTT. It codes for CASREGAGTDTQYF. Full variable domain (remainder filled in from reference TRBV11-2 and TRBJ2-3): EAGVAQSPRYKIIEKRQSVAFWCNPISGHATLYWYQQILGQGPKLLIQFQNNGVVDDSQLPKDRFSAERLKGVDSTLKIQPAKLEDSAVYLCASREGAGTDTQYFGPGTRLTVL.

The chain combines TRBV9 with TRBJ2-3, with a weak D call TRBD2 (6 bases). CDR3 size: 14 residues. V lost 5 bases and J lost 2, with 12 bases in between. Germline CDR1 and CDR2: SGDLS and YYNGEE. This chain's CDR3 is CASREGRNTDTQYF. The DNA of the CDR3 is TGTGCCAGCAGGGAGGGACGGAACACAGATACGCAGTATTTT.

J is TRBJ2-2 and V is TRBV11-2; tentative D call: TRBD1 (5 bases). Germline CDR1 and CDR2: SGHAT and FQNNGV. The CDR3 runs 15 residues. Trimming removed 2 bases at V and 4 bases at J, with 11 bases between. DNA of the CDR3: TGTGCCAGCAGCTTAATGGGGCTCGGCACCGGGGAGCTGTTTTTT. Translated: CASSLMGLGTGELFF.

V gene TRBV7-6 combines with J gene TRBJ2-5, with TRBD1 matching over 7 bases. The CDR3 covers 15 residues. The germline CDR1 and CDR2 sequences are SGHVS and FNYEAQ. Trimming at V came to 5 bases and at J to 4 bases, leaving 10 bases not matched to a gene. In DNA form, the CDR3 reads TGTGCCAGCAGCCAGGCGCAGGGGGTGGCAGAGACCCAGTACTTC. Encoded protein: CASSQAQGVAETQYF.

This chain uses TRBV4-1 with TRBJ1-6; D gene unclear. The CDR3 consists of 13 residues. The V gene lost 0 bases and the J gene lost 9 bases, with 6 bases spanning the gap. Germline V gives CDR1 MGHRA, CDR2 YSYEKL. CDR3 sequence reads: CASSQDPGSPLHF. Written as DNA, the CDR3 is TGCGCCAGCAGCCAAGATCCGGGTTCACCCCTCCACTTT.

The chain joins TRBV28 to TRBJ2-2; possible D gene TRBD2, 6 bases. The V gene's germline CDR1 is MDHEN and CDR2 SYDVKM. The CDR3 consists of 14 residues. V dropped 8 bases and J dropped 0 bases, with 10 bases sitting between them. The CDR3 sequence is CASLGTSNTGELFF. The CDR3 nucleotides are TGTGCCAGCCTCGGGACTTCGAACACCGGGGAGCTGTTTTTT.

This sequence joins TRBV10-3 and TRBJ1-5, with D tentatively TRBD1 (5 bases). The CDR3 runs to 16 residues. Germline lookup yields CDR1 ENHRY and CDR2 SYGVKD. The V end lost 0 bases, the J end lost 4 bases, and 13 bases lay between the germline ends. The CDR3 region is CAISESRQGGNQPQHF. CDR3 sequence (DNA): TGTGCCATCAGTGAGTCTCGGCAGGGTGGAAATCAGCCCCAGCATTTT.

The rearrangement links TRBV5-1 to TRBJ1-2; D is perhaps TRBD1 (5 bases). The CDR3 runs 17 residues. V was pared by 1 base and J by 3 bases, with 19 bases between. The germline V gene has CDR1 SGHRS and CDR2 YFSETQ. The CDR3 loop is CASSLSILGGNDYGYTF. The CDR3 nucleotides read TGCGCCAGCAGCTTGAGTATTCTCGGGGGAAACGACTATGGCTACACCTTC.

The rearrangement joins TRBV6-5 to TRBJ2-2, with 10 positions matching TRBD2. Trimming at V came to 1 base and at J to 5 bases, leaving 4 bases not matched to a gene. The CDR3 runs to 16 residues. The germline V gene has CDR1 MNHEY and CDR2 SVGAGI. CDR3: CASSYLLAGETGELFF. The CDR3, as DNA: TGTGCCAGCAGTTACTTGCTAGCGGGAGAAACCGGGGAGCTGTTTTTT.

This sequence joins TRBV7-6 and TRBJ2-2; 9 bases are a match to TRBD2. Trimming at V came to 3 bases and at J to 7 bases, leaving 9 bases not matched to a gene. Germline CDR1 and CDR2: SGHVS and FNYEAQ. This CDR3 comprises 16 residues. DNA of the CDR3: TGTGCCAGCAGCTTCTCAGCGGGAGGACTGAGCGGGGAGCTGTTTTTT. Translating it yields CASSFSAGGLSGELFF.

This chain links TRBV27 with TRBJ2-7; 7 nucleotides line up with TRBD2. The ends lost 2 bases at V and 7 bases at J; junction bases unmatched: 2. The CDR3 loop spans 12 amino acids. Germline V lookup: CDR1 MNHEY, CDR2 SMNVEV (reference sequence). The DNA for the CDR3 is TGTGCCAGCAGTTTAAACGGGAGGGAGCAGTACTTC. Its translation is CASSLNGREQYF.

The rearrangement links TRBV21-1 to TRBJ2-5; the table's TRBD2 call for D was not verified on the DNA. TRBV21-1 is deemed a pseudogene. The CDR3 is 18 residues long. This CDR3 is CASSKRETIQLSQETQYF. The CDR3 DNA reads TGTGCCAGCAGCAAAAGGGAGACAATCCAACTAAGTCAAGAGACCCAGTACTTC.

This CDR3 is CAWDTNRGRSPLHF. In nucleotides, the CDR3 is TGTGCCTGGGACACCAACAGGGGAAGATCACCCCTCCACTTT. J is TRBJ1-6 and V is TRBV30, with 7 bases identical to TRBD1. The trim removed 5 bases at V and 10 bases at J, leaving 11 bases unmatched. CDR3 length: 14 amino acids. The germline V gene has CDR1 GTSNPN and CDR2 SVGIG (reference sequence).

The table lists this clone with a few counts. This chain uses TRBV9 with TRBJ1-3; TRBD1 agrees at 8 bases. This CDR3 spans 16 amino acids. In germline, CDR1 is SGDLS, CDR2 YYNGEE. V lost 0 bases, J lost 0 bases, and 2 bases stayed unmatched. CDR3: CASSVATGGSGNTIYF. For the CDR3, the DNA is TGTGCCAGCAGCGTAGCAACAGGGGGCTCTGGAAACACCATATATTTT.

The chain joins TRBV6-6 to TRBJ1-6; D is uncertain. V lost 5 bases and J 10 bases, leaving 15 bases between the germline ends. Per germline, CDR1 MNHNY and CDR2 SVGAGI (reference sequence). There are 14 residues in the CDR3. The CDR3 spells CASSPPGVGSPLHF. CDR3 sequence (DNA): TGTGCCAGCAGTCCCCCCGGGGTAGGGTCACCCCTCCACTTT.

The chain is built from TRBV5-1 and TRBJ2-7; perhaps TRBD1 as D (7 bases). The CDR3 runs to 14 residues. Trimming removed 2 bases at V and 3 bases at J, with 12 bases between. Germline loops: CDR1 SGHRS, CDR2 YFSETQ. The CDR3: CASSLGRGDYEQYF. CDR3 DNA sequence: TGCGCCAGCAGCTTAGGCAGGGGGGACTACGAGCAGTACTTC.

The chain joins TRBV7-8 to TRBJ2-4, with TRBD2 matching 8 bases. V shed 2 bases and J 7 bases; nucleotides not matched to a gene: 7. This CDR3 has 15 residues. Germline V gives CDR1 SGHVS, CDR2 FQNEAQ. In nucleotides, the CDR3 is TGTGCCAGCAGCTTACCGGGTAGCGGGATGAACATTCAGTACTTC. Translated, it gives CASSLPGSGMNIQYF.

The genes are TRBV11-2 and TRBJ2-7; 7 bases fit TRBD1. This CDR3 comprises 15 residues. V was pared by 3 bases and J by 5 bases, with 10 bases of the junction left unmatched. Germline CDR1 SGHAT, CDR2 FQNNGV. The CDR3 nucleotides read TGTGCCAGCAGCTTCCTCGGGACAGAGTTCGACGAGCAGTACTTC. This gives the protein CASSFLGTEFDEQYF.

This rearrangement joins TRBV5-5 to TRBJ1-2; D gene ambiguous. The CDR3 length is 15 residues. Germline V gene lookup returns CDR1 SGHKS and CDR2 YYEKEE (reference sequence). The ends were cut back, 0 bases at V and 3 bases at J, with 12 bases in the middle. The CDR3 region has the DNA TGTGCCAGCAGCTTGGGGCTCAACCGGGACTATGGCTACACCTTC. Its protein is CASSLGLNRDYGYTF. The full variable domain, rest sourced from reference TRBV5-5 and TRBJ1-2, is DAGVTQSPTHLIKTRGQQVTLRCSPISGHKSVSWYQQVLGQGPQFIFQYYEKEERGRGNFPDRFSARQFPNYSSELNVNALLLGDSALYLCASSLGLNRDYGYTFGSGTRLTVV.

The CDR3 region has the DNA TGTGCCAGTAGTATAGCCGGGACTACCTACTCCTACAATGAGCAGTTCTTC. Its translation is CASSIAGTTYSYNEQFF. The chain uses TRBV19 and TRBJ2-1; 7 nucleotides line up with TRBD2. V trimming: 1 base; J trimming: 0 bases; junction bases outside the gene matches: 6. CDR1 and CDR2 (germline): LNHDA, SQIVND (reference sequence). The CDR3 is 17 residues long.